The 30 T cell receptor beta chains below were found in one sample sequenced in a study of PD-L1 blockade in urothelial cancer. Clones were read by immunoSEQ multiplex PCR, and TCRdb kept only the in-frame ones, dropping some. Of 75,000 to 95,000 clones listed, 80% to 95% are singletons. Specified time point: peripheral blood 6 weeks after treatment start. The specimen comprised PBMCs, sampled around atezolizumab (anti-PD-L1) treatment. These receptors were taken from an elderly woman with urothelial cancer.

This clone was counted between two and nine times. The chain joins TRBV27 to TRBJ1-5; maybe TRBD1 (5 bases). The CDR3 covers 16 residues. CDR1 is MNHEY and CDR2 is SMNVEV in the germline V gene (reference sequence). The V end lost 2 bases, the J end lost 2 bases, and 13 bases lay between the germline ends. CDR3 sequence: CASSLDGGRGNQPQHF. Here the CDR3 DNA reads TGTGCCAGCAGTTTAGACGGGGGAAGGGGCAATCAGCCCCAGCATTTT.

The genes are TRBV4-2 and TRBJ1-3; the D gene is possibly TRBD1 (5 bases). Germline CDR1 and CDR2: LGHNA and YNFKEQ. The CDR3 extends over 17 amino acids. Trimming cost V 3 bases and J 3 bases, with 18 bases left between them. The CDR3 here is CASSQYATGGDGNTIYF. The CDR3 coding sequence is TGTGCCAGCAGCCAGTACGCCACGGGGGGGGATGGAAACACCATATATTTT.

The chain joins TRBV11-2 to TRBJ1-2, with TRBD1 as a possible D gene (5 bases). V was clipped by 5 bases and J by 0 bases, with 16 bases between them. The CDR3 is 16 amino acids. CDR1 is SGHAT and CDR2 is FQNNGV in the germline V gene. CDR3 residues: CASSTRRGTTNYGYTF. The DNA of the CDR3 is TGTGCCAGCAGCACCCGGAGGGGCACGACTAACTATGGCTACACCTTC.

This clone was counted a single time. The chain joins TRBV6-1 to TRBJ2-7; TRBD1 might be the D (6 bases). Trimming left V 11 bases short and J 3 bases short, with 11 bases between. The germline V gene has CDR1 MNHNS and CDR2 SASEGT. This CDR3 contains 11 residues. The CDR3 loop reads CASGEIYEQYF. As DNA, the CDR3 is TGTGCCTCAGGGGAAATCTACGAGCAGTACTTC.

J is TRBJ2-7 and V is TRBV6-1, with 8 bases aligning to TRBD2. The V and J ends lost 7 bases and 2 bases, in that order; junction bases with no gene match: 7. Germline V gene lookup returns CDR1 MNHNS and CDR2 SASEGT. The CDR3 sequence is 14 residues long. Here the CDR3 DNA reads TGTGCCAGCATAAGGCCGGGGGGGCCCTACGAGCAGTACTTC. Translation: CASIRPGGPYEQYF.

In its sample, this clone was seen once. The V call is TRBV10-3, the J call TRBJ2-7, with 8 nucleotides matching TRBD1. V trimming: 3 bases; J trimming: 3 bases; junction bases outside the gene matches: 10. This CDR3 region has 16 residues. Germline CDR1 and CDR2: ENHRY and SYGVKD. The DNA for the CDR3 is TGTGCCATCAGTGACACCATCGGGACAGGATACTACGAGCAGTACTTC. Translation gives CAISDTIGTGYYEQYF.

This clone was seen only once. The chain carries TRBV30 and TRBJ2-1, with TRBD1 matching over 12 bases. Germline V CDR1 and CDR2: GTSNPN, SVGIG (reference sequence). The CDR3 spans 12 residues. Germline trimming cut 8 bases from V and 10 bases from J; bases unmatched to any gene: 6. The CDR3 nucleotides read TGTGCCAGGGACAGGGGGCCTCAGGAGCAGTTCTTC. Translated, it gives CARDRGPQEQFF.

Written as DNA, the CDR3 is TGTGCCAGCAGCATAGGGACTAGCCTCAATGAGCAGTTCTTC. Amino acids: CASSIGTSLNEQFF. V and J are TRBV9 and TRBJ2-1, with 9 bases aligning to TRBD2. The length of the CDR3 is 14 residues. V lost 4 bases to trimming and J lost 6 bases; unmatched junction nucleotides: 5. Germline CDR1 reads SGDLS; CDR2 reads YYNGEE.

V and J are TRBV2 and TRBJ2-1; TRBD2 agrees at 11 bases. The J segment lost 9 bases and the V segment lost 6 bases, leaving 7 bases of the junction unmatched. This CDR3 is built from 14 residues. CDR1 and CDR2 (germline): SNHLY, FYNNEI. The CDR3 loop reads CASRVLAGAGEQFF. In nucleotides, the CDR3 is TGTGCCAGCAGAGTACTAGCGGGAGCGGGTGAGCAGTTCTTC.

The chain's CDR3 is CASRAASGGGGQYF. As DNA, the CDR3 is TGTGCCAGCAGGGCAGCCTCGGGCGGGGGGGGGCAGTATTTT. The chain uses TRBV6-1 and TRBJ2-3; TRBD2 matches 9 bases. With V trimmed by 6 bases and J by 11 bases, 12 bases remained unmatched. The length of the CDR3 is 14 residues. Per the germline V gene, CDR1 is MNHNS and CDR2 is SASEGT.

J is TRBJ1-2 and V is TRBV9; D ambiguous. The CDR3 length is 15 residues. Germline V lookup: CDR1 SGDLS, CDR2 YYNGEE. The germline V and J ends were trimmed by 3 bases and 7 bases, with 19 bases remaining between them. Written as DNA, the CDR3 is TGTGCCAGCAGCGCCCCGTTGGCAACAATTGGTGGCTACACCTTC. It encodes CASSAPLATIGGYTF.

This clone appeared a few times. The J gene is TRBJ1-1, the V gene TRBV6-1; maybe TRBD1 (5 bases). The CDR3 has 14 amino acids. Deletions cut 6 bases from V and 6 bases from J, with 17 bases between. Germline CDR1 and CDR2: MNHNS and SASEGT. In DNA form, the CDR3 reads TGTGCCAGCAGGGGGCACGAGCCCCGACCTGAAGCTTTCTTT. This codes for CASRGHEPRPEAFF.

The rearrangement joins TRBV27 to TRBJ2-1; 7 nucleotides align to TRBD1. Germline V CDR1 and CDR2: MNHEY, SMNVEV (reference sequence). CDR3 size: 18 residues. Trimming took 5 bases from V and 2 from J; bases not matched to a gene: 15. Here the CDR3 reads CASSPRRDSLPPYNEQFF. In DNA, the CDR3 is TGTGCCAGCAGTCCCCGCCGGGACAGCCTTCCACCCTACAATGAGCAGTTCTTC.

The chain couples TRBV13 to TRBJ2-2; TRBD2 might be the D (5 bases). Deletions cut 6 bases from V and 4 bases from J, with 15 bases between. The CDR3 has 15 residues. Germline loops: CDR1 PRHDT, CDR2 FYEKMQ (reference sequence). CDR3 DNA: TGTGCCAGCAGGCTCGACTACCACAGCACCGGGGAGCTGTTTTTT. Protein product: CASRLDYHSTGELFF.

This chain joins TRBV28 and TRBJ2-5, with D possibly TRBD2 on 6 matching bases. Germline-derived CDR1 and CDR2 are MDHEN and SYDVKM. With 4 bases removed from V and 3 bases from J, the gap between germline ends came to 9 bases. This CDR3 has 13 amino acids. CDR3 bases: TGTGCCAGCAGTTGGAGGGAGGAAGAGACCCAGTACTTC. This codes for CASSWREEETQYF. Full variable domain (rest looked up from reference TRBV28 and TRBJ2-5): DVKVTQSSRYLVKRTGEKVFLECVQDMDHENMFWYRQDPGLGLRLIYFSYDVKMKEKGDIPEGYSVSREKKERFSLILESASTNQTSMYLCASSWREEETQYFGPGTRLLVL.

This rearrangement joins TRBV5-1 to TRBJ2-1; 14 nucleotides agree with TRBD2. CDR1 and CDR2 from the germline V gene are SGHRS and YFSETQ. Losses at the gene ends were 1 base for V and 7 bases for J; bases not matched to a gene: 10. The CDR3 has 18 amino acids. CDR3 DNA: TGCGCCAGCAGCTTGATGACTAGCGGGAGGGCCAGGGTGAATGAGCAGTTCTTC. It codes for CASSLMTSGRARVNEQFF.

The chain is built from TRBV7-8 and TRBJ1-4; 8 nucleotides agree with TRBD1. Germline CDR1 reads SGHVS; CDR2 reads FQNEAQ. Trimming took 3 bases from V and 1 from J; bases not matched to a gene: 4. The CDR3 length is 16 residues. CDR3 DNA: TGTGCCAGCAGCTTCGCAGGGGGCATAACTAATGAAAAACTGTTTTTT. It encodes CASSFAGGITNEKLFF.

The CDR3 DNA follows: TGTGCCAGCAGCTTCGACAGGGTCAACAATGAGCAGTTCTTC. Protein: CASSFDRVNNEQFF. The chain is built from TRBV11-2 and TRBJ2-1; 7 positions match TRBD1. This CDR3 spans 14 amino acids. V dropped 3 bases and J dropped 5; count of bases not matched to a gene: 4. Germline V CDR1 and CDR2: SGHAT, FQNNGV.

The chain links TRBV7-2 to TRBJ2-1; 12 bases fit TRBD2. The CDR3 covers 17 residues. V lost 5 bases, J lost 1 base, and 6 bases stayed unmatched. Germline V gene sequence: CDR1 SGHTA, CDR2 FQGNSA. In DNA, the CDR3 is TGTGCCAGCAGCCCACCCGGGACTAGCGGGTCCTACAATGAGCAGTTCTTC. Amino acid sequence: CASSPPGTSGSYNEQFF.

The V call is TRBV27, the J call TRBJ1-1; 8 bases fit TRBD1. Germline V gene lookup returns CDR1 MNHEY and CDR2 SMNVEV (reference sequence). V dropped 6 bases and J dropped 6; count of bases not matched to a gene: 12. This CDR3 has 15 amino acids. CDR3: CASRRPGQGQPEAFF. The CDR3 DNA sequence: TGTGCCAGCAGGCGACCTGGACAGGGTCAGCCTGAAGCTTTCTTT.

The DNA for the CDR3 is TGTGCCAGCAGCCAGGGGACTAGTAGAGGAGAGACCCAGTACTTC. This encodes CASSQGTSRGETQYF. The chain carries TRBV9 and TRBJ2-5, with TRBD2 identical over 8 bases. CDR1 SGDLS and CDR2 YYNGEE come from the germline V gene. The CDR3 consists of 15 residues. V lost 4 bases and J lost 4; bases outside the gene matches: 9.

The chain recombines TRBV5-1 with TRBJ2-1; 7 nucleotides align to TRBD2. J lost 2 bases, V lost 4 bases, and 3 bases had no gene match. The CDR3 covers 14 residues. CDR1 is SGHRS, CDR2 YFSETQ, per germline. The CDR3 spells CASSQGTTYNEQFF. The DNA of the CDR3 is TGCGCCAGCAGCCAAGGGACTACCTACAATGAGCAGTTCTTC. Supplemented by reference TRBV5-1 and TRBJ2-1, the full variable domain reads KAGVTQTPRYLIKTRGQQVTLSCSPISGHRSVSWYQQTPGQGLQFLFEYFSETQRNKGNFPGRFSGRQFSNSRSEMNVSTLELGDSALYLCASSQGTTYNEQFFGPGTRLTVL.

This clone was recorded only once. The genes are TRBV13 and TRBJ2-5; no clear D gene. The CDR3 sequence is 11 residues long. Germline V lookup: CDR1 PRHDT, CDR2 FYEKMQ (reference sequence). Trimming took off 1 base at V and 7 bases at J, with 4 bases between the two ends. The CDR3 loop reads CASSLDGTQYF. CDR3 bases: TGTGCCAGCAGCTTAGACGGGACCCAGTACTTC.

This chain connects TRBV30 to TRBJ2-1, with a tentative D call TRBD2 (6 bases). The germline gives CDR1 GTSNPN, CDR2 SVGIG (reference sequence). Trimming left V 2 bases short and J 4 bases short, with 12 bases between. The CDR3 length is 14 residues. The CDR3 protein is CAWSTSSVYNEQFF. As DNA, the CDR3 is TGTGCCTGGAGTACGTCTAGCGTATACAATGAGCAGTTCTTC.

The chain joins TRBV25-1 to TRBJ1-6, with no clear D. The CDR3 runs to 13 residues. Trimming left V 4 bases short and J 10 bases short, with 11 bases between. Germline values: CDR1 MGHDK, CDR2 SYGVNS. In DNA form, the CDR3 reads TGTGCCAGCAGTGCCATTTTAGAATCACCCCTCCACTTT. Translated: CASSAILESPLHF.

The chain couples TRBV30 to TRBJ2-7, with 9 bases fitting TRBD1. Trimming cost V 3 bases and J 2 bases; bases outside gene matches: 2. The CDR3 extends over 13 amino acids. Germline loops: CDR1 GTSNPN, CDR2 SVGIG (reference sequence). The CDR3 bases are TGTGCCTGGAGCGGGGACAGGGCCTACGAGCAGTACTTC. Amino acids: CAWSGDRAYEQYF. Using reference TRBV30 and TRBJ2-7 for the parts outside the CDR3, the full variable domain is SQTIHQWPATLVQPVGSPLSLECTVEGTSNPNLYWYRQAAGRGLQLLFYSVGIGQISSEVPQNLSASRPQDRQFILSSKKLLLSDSGFYLCAWSGDRAYEQYFGPGTRLTVT.

The rearrangement links TRBV21-1 to TRBJ2-5; the D call TRBD1 from the table was never checked on the DNA. TRBV21-1 counts as a pseudogene. This CDR3 contains 15 residues. Here the CDR3 reads CASSKGGRGTETQYF. DNA of the CDR3: TGTGCCAGCAGCAAAGGGGGCAGGGGGACGGAGACCCAGTACTTC.

The rearrangement joins TRBV5-1 to TRBJ2-3; 10 nucleotides align to TRBD1. The CDR3 is 16 amino acids. V was clipped by 6 bases and J by 1 base; unmatched bases: 8. Germline V gene sequence: CDR1 SGHRS, CDR2 YFSETQ. The CDR3 sequence: CASMRTGTGGTDTQYF. The CDR3, as DNA: TGCGCCAGCATGCGAACCGGGACAGGGGGCACAGATACGCAGTATTTT.

The chain has TRBV28 and TRBJ1-1, with D uncertain. The CDR3 extends over 14 amino acids. The V gene's germline CDR1 is MDHEN and CDR2 SYDVKM. The ends were cut back, 5 bases at V and 7 bases at J, with 17 bases in the middle. Written as DNA, the CDR3 is TGTGCCAGCAGTCCGGCGCTAGGGAGAGATGAAGCTTTCTTT. Protein product: CASSPALGRDEAFF.

The V gene is TRBV2, the J gene TRBJ1-1; D is possibly TRBD1 (6 bases). V was shortened by 8 bases and J by 2 bases, with 15 bases between the two germline ends. The V gene's germline CDR1 is SNHLY and CDR2 FYNNEI. The CDR3 totals 14 residues. This CDR3 is CASSWDTINTEAFF. In DNA, the CDR3 is TGTGCCAGCTCATGGGACACAATTAACACTGAAGCTTTCTTT.